The clone carrying this T cell receptor beta chain was seen more than once but under ten times. J lost 5 bases, V lost 1 base, and 6 bases had no gene match. The CDR3 contains 15 residues. Germline values: CDR1 KGHSH, CDR2 LQKENI. Library preparation (for TCRbeta) was performed with unique molecular identifiers. TCRdb reprocessed the PCR reads via MiXCR and lists one record per CDR3 protein. The sample yields about 610,000 distinct CDR3 sequences, about 10% seen once. The sample comes from a study of T-cell reconstitution after alpha-beta-depleted transplantation in children. The chain has TRBV18 and TRBJ2-5, with TRBD2 matching over 8 bases. The sample in question was PBMCs from the stem cell graft donor, obtained from the stem cell graft. This clonotype was sampled from a human donor who donated a stem cell graft to a child with acute myeloid leukemia. The CDR3 reads CASSPLGTSFETQYF. CDR3 sequence (DNA): TGTGCCAGCTCACCACTAGGGACTAGTTTCGAGACCCAGTACTTC.